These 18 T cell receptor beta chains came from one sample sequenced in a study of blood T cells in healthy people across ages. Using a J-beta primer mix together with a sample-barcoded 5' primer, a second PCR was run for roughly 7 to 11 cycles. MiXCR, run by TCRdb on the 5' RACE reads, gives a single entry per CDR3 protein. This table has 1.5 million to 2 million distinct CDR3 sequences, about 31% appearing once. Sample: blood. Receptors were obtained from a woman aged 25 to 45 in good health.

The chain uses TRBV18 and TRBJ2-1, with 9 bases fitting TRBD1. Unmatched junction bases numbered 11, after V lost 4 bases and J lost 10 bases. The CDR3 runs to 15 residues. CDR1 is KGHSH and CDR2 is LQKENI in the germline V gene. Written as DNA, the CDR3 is TGTGCCAGCTCACAGAGGACAGGGGCCCCAGACGAGCAGTTCTTC. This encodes CASSQRTGAPDEQFF. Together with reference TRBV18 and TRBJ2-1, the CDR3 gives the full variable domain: NAGVMQNPRHLVRRRGQEARLRCSPMKGHSHVYWYRQLPEEGLKFMVYLQKENIIDESGMPKERFSAEFPKEGPSILRIQQVVRGDSAAYFCASSQRTGAPDEQFFGPGTRLTVL.

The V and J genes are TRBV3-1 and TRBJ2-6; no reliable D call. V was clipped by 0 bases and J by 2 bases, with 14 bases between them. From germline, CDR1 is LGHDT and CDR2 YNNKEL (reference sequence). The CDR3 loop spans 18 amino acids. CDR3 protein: CASSQDGTISTGANVLTF. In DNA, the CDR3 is TGTGCCAGCAGCCAAGATGGAACGATCTCGACTGGGGCCAACGTCCTGACTTTC.

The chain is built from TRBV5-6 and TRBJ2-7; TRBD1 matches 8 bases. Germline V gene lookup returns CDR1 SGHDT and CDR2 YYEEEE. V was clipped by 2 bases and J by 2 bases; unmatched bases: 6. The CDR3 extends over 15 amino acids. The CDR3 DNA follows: TGTGCCAGCAGCTTCGTCTGGGACAGGACCTACGAGCAGTACTTC. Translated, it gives CASSFVWDRTYEQYF.

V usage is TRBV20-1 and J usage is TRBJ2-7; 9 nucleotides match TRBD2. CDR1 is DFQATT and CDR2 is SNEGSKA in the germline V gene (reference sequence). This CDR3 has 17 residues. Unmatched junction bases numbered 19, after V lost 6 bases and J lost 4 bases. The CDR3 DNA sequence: TGCAGTGCAGAAGCCTCCACATTAGCGGGAGAGAGATACGAGCAGTACTTC. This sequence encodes CSAEASTLAGERYEQYF.

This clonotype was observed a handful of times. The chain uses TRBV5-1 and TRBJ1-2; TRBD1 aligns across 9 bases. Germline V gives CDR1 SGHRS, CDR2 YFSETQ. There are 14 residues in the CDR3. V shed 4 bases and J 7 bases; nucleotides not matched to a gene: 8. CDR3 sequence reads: CASSVGQGIGGYTF. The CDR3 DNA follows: TGCGCCAGCAGCGTTGGACAGGGGATAGGTGGCTACACCTTC. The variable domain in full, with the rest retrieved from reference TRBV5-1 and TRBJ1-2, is KAGVTQTPRYLIKTRGQQVTLSCSPISGHRSVSWYQQTPGQGLQFLFEYFSETQRNKGNFPGRFSGRQFSNSRSEMNVSTLELGDSALYLCASSVGQGIGGYTFGSGTRLTVV.

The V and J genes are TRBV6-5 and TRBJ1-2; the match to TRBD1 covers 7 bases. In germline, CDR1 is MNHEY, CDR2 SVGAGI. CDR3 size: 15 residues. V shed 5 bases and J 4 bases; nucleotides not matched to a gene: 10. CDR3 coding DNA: TGTGCCAGCAGTGGTCGGACAGGAAGGGGCTATGGCTACACCTTC. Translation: CASSGRTGRGYGYTF.

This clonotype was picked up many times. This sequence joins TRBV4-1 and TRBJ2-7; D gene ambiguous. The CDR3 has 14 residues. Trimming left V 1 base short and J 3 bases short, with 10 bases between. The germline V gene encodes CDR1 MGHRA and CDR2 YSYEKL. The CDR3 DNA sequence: TGCGCCAGCAGCCAAGGGAAGACCTACTACGAGCAGTACTTC. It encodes CASSQGKTYYEQYF.

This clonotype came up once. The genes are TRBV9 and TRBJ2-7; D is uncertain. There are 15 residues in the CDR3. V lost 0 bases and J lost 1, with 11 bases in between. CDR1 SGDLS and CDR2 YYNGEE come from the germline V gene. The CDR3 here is CASSVDPLGSYEQYF. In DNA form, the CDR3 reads TGTGCCAGCAGCGTAGACCCACTGGGGTCCTACGAGCAGTACTTC.

The DNA of the CDR3 is TGTGCCAGCAGTGAAACGACAGGGGGGTGGGAGACCCAGTACTTC. Protein sequence: CASSETTGGWETQYF. This chain uses TRBV2 with TRBJ2-5; 9 bases align to TRBD1. CDR3 length: 15 residues. The V and J ends lost 2 bases and 5 bases, in that order; junction bases with no gene match: 6. Germline V lookup: CDR1 SNHLY, CDR2 FYNNEI.

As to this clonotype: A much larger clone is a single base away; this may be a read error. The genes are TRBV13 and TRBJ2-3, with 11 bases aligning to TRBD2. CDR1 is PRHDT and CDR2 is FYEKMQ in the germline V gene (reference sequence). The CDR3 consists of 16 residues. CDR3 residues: CVSSRLAGGVTDTQYF. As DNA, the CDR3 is TGTGTCAGCAGCCGTCTAGCGGGAGGCGTTACAGATACGCAGTATTTT.

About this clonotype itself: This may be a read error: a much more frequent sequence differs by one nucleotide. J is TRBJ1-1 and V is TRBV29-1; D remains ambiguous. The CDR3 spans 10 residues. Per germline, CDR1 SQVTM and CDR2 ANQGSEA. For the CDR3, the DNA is TGCGGCGTTGTGAACACTGAAGCTTTCTTT. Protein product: CGVVNTEAFF.

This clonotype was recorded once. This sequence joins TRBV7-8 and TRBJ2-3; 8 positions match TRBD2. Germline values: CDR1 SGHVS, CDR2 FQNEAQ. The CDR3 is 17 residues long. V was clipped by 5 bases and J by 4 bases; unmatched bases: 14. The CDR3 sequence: CASSPTGTRASADTQYF. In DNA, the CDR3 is TGTGCCAGCAGCCCGACCGGGACTAGGGCTAGCGCAGATACGCAGTATTTT.

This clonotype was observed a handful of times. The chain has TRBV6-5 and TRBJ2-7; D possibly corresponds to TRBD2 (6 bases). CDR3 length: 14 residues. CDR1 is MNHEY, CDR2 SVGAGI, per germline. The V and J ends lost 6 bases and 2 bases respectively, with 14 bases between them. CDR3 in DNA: TGTGCCAGCAGACGTGGAGGGGTTCCCTACGAGCAGTACTTC. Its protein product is CASRRGGVPYEQYF.

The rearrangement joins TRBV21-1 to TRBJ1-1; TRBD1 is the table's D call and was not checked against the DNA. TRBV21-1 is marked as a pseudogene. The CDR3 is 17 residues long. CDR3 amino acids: CASSKVGDRERDTEAFF. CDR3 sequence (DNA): TGTGCCAGCAGCAAAGTTGGGGACAGGGAGCGAGACACTGAAGCTTTCTTT.

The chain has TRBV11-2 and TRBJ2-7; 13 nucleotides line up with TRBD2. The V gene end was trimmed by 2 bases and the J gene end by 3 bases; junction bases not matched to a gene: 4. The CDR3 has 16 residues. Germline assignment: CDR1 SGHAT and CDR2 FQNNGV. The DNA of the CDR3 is TGTGCCAGCAGCTTAAGGACTAGCGGGGGTAACTACGAGCAGTACTTC. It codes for CASSLRTSGGNYEQYF.

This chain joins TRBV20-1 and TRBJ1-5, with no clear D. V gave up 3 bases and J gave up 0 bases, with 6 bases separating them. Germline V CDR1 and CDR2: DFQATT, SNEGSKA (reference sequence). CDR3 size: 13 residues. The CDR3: CSARKDSNQPQHF. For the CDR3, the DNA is TGCAGTGCTAGGAAGGATAGCAATCAGCCCCAGCATTTT.

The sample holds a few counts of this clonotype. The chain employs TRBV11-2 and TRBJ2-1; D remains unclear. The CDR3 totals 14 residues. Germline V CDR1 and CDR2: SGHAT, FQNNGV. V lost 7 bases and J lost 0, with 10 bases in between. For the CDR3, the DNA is TGTGCCAGCATCGGCCCCCGCTCCTACAATGAGCAGTTCTTC. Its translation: CASIGPRSYNEQFF.

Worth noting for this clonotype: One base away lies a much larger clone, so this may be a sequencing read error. The CDR3 sequence is CASSLSGGARTDAQYF. CDR3 bases: TGTGCCAGCAGTCTTAGCGGGGGCGCACGCACAGATGCGCAGTATTTT. The chain uses TRBV12-3 or TRBV12-4 and TRBJ2-3, with 9 bases that match TRBD2. The CDR3 runs to 16 residues.